This T cell receptor beta chain was sequenced in a study of long-term antiretroviral therapy in people with HIV. Study-level findings and limits: Information on adherence to ART, viral resistance or therapy changes was unavailable. Repertoire dominance by clones expanded before ART was seen at all time points.

Regarding this clone: What it binds is unknown.

Researchers ran immunoSEQ v3.0 at survey level. Sequencing aimed at roughly 40,000-50,000 T-cell genomes per sample. Profiling relied on immunoSEQ multiplex PCR, and the TCRdb table lists in-frame clones only, not all of them. The repertoire includes about 32,000 clones, around 97% of them detected once, and approximately 2% sits in the top ten. The samples comprised roughly 1-11 million cryopreserved PBMC ahead of DNA extraction. Sequenced here: unsorted PBMCs, sampled 7.6 years after starting antiretroviral therapy. This TCR came from a man aged 25 to 40 with HIV.

CDR3: CASSFLPRGKGYTF. CDR3 DNA sequence: TGTGCCAGCAGTTTTCTCCCCAGGGGGAAAGGCTACACCTTC. V and J are TRBV27 and TRBJ1-2; 7 bases line up with TRBD1. Germline loops: CDR1 MNHEY, CDR2 SMNVEV (reference sequence). The CDR3 is 14 residues long. Trimming at V came to 3 bases and at J to 8 bases, leaving 9 bases not matched to a gene.